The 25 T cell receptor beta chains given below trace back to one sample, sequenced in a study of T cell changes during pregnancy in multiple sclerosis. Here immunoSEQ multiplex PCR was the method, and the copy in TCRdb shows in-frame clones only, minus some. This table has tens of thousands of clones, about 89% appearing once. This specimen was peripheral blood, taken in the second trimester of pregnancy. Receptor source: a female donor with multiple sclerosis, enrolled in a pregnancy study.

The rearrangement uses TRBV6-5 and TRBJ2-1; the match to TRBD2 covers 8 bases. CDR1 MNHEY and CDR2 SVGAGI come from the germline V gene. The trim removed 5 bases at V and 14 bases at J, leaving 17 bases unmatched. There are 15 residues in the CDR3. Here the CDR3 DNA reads TGTGCCAGCAGTATCCGGCACGGGGGGGATTCGGTAAAGTTCTTC. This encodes CASSIRHGGDSVKFF.

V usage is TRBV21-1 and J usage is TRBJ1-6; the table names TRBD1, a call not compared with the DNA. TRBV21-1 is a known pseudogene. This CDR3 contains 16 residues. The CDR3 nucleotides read TGTGCCAGCAGCAAAGAAACCCCGGCAGGGGTGGGACCCCTCCACTTT. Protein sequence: CASSKETPAGVGPLHF.

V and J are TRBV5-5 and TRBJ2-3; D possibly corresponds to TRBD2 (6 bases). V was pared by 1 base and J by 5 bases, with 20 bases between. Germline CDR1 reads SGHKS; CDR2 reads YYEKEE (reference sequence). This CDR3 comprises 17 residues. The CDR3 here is CASSLRRATGTRDTQYF. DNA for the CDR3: TGTGCCAGCAGCTTGAGGAGGGCAACCGGAACCAGAGATACGCAGTATTTT.

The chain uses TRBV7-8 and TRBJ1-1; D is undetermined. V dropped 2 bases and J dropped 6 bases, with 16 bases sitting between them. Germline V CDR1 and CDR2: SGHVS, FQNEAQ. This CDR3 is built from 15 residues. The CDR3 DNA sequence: TGTGCCAGCAGCTTACCGTGGGTCATGGGCGCTGAAGCTTTCTTT. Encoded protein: CASSLPWVMGAEAFF.

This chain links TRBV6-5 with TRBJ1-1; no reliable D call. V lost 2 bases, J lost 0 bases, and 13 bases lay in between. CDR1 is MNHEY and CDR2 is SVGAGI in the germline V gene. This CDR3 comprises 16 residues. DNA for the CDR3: TGTGCCAGCAGTTACGCTGTGCGGAAGGTGAACACTGAAGCTTTCTTT. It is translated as CASSYAVRKVNTEAFF.

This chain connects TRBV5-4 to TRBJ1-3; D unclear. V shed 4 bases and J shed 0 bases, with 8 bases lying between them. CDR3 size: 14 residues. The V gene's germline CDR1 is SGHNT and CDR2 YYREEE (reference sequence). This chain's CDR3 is CASSLAVSGNTIYF. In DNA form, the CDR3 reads TGTGCCAGCAGCCTGGCCGTCTCTGGAAACACCATATATTTT.

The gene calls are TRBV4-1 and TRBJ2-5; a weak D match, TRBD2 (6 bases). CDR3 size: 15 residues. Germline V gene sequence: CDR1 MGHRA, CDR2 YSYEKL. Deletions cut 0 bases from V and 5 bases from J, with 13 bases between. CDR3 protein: CASSQDSRGWETQYF. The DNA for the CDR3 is TGCGCCAGCAGCCAAGATTCTCGGGGGTGGGAGACCCAGTACTTC.

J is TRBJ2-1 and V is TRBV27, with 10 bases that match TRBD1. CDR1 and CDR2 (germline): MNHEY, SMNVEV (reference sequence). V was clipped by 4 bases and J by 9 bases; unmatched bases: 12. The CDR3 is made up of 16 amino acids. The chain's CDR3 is CASSWRQGAAQSEQFF. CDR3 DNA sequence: TGTGCCAGCAGTTGGAGACAGGGGGCAGCTCAATCTGAGCAGTTCTTC.

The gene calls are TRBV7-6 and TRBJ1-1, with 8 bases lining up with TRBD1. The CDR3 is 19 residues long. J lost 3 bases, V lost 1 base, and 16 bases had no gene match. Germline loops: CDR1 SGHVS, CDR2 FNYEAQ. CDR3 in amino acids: CASSLDHGTGSFGYTEAFF. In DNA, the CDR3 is TGTGCCAGCAGCTTAGACCACGGGACAGGAAGTTTTGGGTACACTGAAGCTTTCTTT.

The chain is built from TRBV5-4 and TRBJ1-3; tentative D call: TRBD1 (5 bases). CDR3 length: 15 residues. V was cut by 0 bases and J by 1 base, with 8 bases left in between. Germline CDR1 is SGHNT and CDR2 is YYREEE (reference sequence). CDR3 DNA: TGTGCCAGCAGCTTGGGGGGGACTTCTGGAAACACCATATATTTT. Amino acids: CASSLGGTSGNTIYF.

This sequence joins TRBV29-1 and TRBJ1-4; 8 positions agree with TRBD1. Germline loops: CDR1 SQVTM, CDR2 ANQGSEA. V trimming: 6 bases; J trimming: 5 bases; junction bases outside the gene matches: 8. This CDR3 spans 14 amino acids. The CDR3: CSVRPGQENEKLFF. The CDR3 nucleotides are TGCAGCGTGAGGCCGGGACAGGAGAATGAAAAACTGTTTTTT.

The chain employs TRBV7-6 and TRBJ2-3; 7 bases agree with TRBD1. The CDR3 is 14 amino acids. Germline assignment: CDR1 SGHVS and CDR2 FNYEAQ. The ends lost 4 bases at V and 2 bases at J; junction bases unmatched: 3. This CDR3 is CASSWGQITDTQYF. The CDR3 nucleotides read TGTGCCAGCAGCTGGGGACAGATCACAGATACGCAGTATTTT.

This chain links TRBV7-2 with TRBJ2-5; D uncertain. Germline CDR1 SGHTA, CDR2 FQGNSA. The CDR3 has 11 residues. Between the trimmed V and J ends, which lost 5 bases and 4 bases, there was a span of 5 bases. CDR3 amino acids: CASSLTETQYF. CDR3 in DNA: TGTGCCAGCAGCCTAACAGAGACCCAGTACTTC.

This CDR3 is CASSLGPAGGDTGELFF. DNA for the CDR3: TGTGCCAGCAGCCTGGGCCCGGCGGGGGGGGACACCGGGGAGCTGTTTTTT. The rearrangement joins TRBV7-7 to TRBJ2-2, with 9 bases fitting TRBD2. Germline-derived CDR1 and CDR2 are SSHAT and FNYEAQ (reference sequence). This CDR3 is 17 amino acids long. The V gene end was trimmed by 5 bases and the J gene end by 3 bases; junction bases not matched to a gene: 10.

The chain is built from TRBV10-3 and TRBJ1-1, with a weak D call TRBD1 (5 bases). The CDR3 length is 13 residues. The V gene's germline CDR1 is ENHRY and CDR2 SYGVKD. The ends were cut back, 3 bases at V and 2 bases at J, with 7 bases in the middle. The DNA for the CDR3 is TGTGCCATCAGTGAACAGGCTAACACTGAAGCTTTCTTT. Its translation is CAISEQANTEAFF.

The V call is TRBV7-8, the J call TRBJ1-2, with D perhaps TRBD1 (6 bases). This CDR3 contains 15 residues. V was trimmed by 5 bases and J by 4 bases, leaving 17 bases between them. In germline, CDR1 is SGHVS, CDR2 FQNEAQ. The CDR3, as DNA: TGTGCCAGCAGCACCGGACCGCAGGGGAGCTATGGCTACACCTTC. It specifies CASSTGPQGSYGYTF.

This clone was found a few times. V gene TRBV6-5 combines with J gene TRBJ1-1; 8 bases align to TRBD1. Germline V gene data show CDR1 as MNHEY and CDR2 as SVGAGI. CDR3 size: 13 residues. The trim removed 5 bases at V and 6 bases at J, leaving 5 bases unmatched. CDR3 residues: CASSGQGGPEAFF. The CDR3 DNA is TGTGCCAGCAGTGGACAGGGTGGGCCTGAAGCTTTCTTT.

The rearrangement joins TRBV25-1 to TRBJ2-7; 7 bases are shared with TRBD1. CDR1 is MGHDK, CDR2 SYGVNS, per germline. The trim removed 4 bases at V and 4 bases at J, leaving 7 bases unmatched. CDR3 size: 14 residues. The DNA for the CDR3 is TGTGCCAGCAGTGGCCGGGACAGAGCTTACGAGCAGTACTTC. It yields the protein CASSGRDRAYEQYF.

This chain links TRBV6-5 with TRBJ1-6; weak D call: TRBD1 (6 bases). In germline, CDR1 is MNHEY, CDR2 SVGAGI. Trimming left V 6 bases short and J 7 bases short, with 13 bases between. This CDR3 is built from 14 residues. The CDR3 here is CASSRTVLNSPLHF. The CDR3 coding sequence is TGTGCCAGCAGCCGGACAGTACTAAATTCACCCCTCCACTTT.

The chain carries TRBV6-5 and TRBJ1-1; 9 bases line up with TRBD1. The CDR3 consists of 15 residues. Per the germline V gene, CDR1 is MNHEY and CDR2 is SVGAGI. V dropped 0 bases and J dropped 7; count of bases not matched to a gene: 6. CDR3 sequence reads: CASSYSTGGLFEAFF. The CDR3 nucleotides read TGTGCCAGCAGTTACTCGACAGGGGGGTTATTTGAAGCTTTCTTT.

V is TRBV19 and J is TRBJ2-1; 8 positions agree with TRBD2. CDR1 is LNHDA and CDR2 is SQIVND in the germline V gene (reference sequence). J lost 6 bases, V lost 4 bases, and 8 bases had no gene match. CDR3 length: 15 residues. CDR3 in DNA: TGTGCCAGTAGTACCCATTCGGGGGGGCTCAATGAGCAGTTCTTC. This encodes CASSTHSGGLNEQFF.

The CDR3 loop is CASNSGTSGRGAQYF. The CDR3 DNA is TGTGCCAGCAACTCCGGGACTAGCGGACGAGGGGCGCAGTATTTT. The V gene is TRBV11-2, the J gene TRBJ2-3; 11 bases map to TRBD2. Germline V CDR1 and CDR2: SGHAT, FQNNGV. The CDR3 consists of 15 residues. J lost 10 bases, V lost 7 bases, and 13 bases had no gene match.

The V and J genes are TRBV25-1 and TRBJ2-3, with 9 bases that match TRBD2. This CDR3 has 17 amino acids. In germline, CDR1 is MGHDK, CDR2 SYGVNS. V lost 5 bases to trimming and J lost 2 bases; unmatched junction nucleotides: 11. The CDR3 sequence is CASSRSLLAGTTDTQYF. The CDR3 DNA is TGTGCCAGCAGTCGCTCCCTACTAGCGGGTACCACAGATACGCAGTATTTT.

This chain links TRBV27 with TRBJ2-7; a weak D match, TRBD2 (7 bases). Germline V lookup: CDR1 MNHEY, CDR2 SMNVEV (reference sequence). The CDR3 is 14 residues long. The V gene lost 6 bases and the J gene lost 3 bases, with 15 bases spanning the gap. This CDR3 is CASRARGALYEQYF. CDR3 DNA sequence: TGTGCCAGCAGAGCCCGGGGGGCCCTCTACGAGCAGTACTTC.

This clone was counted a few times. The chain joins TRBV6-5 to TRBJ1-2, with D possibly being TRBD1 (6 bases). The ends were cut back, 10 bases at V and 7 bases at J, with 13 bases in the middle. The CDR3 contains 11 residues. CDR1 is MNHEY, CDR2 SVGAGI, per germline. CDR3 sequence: CATLDSPGYTF. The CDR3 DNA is TGTGCCACCTTGGACAGTCCTGGCTACACCTTC.